Each of the 6 T cell receptor beta chains below was sequenced from the same sample in a study of CD8 T cells in ankylosing spondylitis. TCRdb reanalysed the 5' RACE reads using MiXCR and keeps one entry per CDR3 protein. The table lists 210,000 or so distinct CDR3 sequences, 8% to 10% of them singletons, with 4.8% in the top ten. The sample consisted of blood, either unsorted or a sorted T cell fraction (not recorded which). The receptors were gathered from a female donor with ankylosing spondylitis or in good health (not recorded which).

This chain connects TRBV11-2 to TRBJ2-1; D may be TRBD1 or TRBD2 (6 bases each). V dropped 5 bases and J dropped 9 bases, with 35 bases sitting between them. Germline lookup yields CDR1 SGHAT and CDR2 FQNNGV. The CDR3 is 20 residues long. The CDR3 bases are TGTGCCAGCAGCAGACGCTTAAGTGGGGGCGTTATAGTCCAGCGGGCTGAGCAGTTCTTC. Protein sequence: CASSRRLSGGVIVQRAEQFF. The entire variable domain, with the rest obtained from reference TRBV11-2 and TRBJ2-1, is as follows: EAGVAQSPRYKIIEKRQSVAFWCNPISGHATLYWYQQILGQGPKLLIQFQNNGVVDDSQLPKDRFSAERLKGVDSTLKIQPAKLEDSAVYLCASSRRLSGGVIVQRAEQFFGPGTRLTVL.

This clonotype was found many times. J is TRBJ2-7 and V is TRBV4-3, with D possibly being TRBD1 or TRBD2 (6 bases each). The germline CDR1 and CDR2 sequences are LGHNA and YSLEER. The V end lost 0 bases, the J end lost 7 bases, and 16 bases lay between the germline ends. This CDR3 contains 15 residues. The CDR3 DNA sequence: TGCGCCAGCAGCCAAGATGGGGGGCGAACAGATGAGCAGTACTTC. It yields the protein CASSQDGGRTDEQYF.

This clonotype was seen at least ten times. This chain connects TRBV3-1 to TRBJ2-2; TRBD1 might be the D (6 bases). The V and J ends lost 3 bases and 3 bases respectively, with 8 bases between them. Per the germline V gene, CDR1 is LGHDT and CDR2 is YNNKEL (reference sequence). This CDR3 comprises 14 residues. CDR3 in DNA: TGTGCCAGCAGCCACCAGGGGTACACCGGGGAGCTGTTTTTT. Its translation is CASSHQGYTGELFF.

This clonotype was picked up many times. The gene calls are TRBV6-5 and TRBJ2-6; no firm D call. The CDR3 consists of 15 residues. Germline-derived CDR1 and CDR2 are MNHEY and SVGAGI. Trimming removed 2 bases from V and 2 bases from J, with 7 bases in between. CDR3 sequence (DNA): TGTGCCAGCAGTTACAGAGATCCTGGGGCCAACGTCCTGACTTTC. This codes for CASSYRDPGANVLTF.

This clonotype was detected ten times or more. The rearrangement links TRBV12-3 or TRBV12-4 to TRBJ2-3; 8 bases match TRBD2. Trimming took 6 bases from V and 1 from J; bases not matched to a gene: 12. CDR3 length equals 17 residues. In DNA form, the CDR3 reads TGTGCCAGCAGCCCGTCGGGGCTAGCGGGCCGCACAGATACGCAGTATTTT. Its protein is CASSPSGLAGRTDTQYF.

This clonotype was found a few times. The V gene is TRBV7-9, the J gene TRBJ2-7; D perhaps matches TRBD2 (6 bases). The germline CDR1 and CDR2 sequences are SEHNR and FQNEAQ (reference sequence). The V gene lost 2 bases and the J gene lost 6 bases, with 17 bases spanning the gap. This CDR3 is built from 15 residues. The CDR3 reads CASSLSGRRGLEQYF. CDR3 in DNA: TGTGCCAGCAGCTTATCGGGGCGGCGGGGTCTCGAGCAGTACTTC.